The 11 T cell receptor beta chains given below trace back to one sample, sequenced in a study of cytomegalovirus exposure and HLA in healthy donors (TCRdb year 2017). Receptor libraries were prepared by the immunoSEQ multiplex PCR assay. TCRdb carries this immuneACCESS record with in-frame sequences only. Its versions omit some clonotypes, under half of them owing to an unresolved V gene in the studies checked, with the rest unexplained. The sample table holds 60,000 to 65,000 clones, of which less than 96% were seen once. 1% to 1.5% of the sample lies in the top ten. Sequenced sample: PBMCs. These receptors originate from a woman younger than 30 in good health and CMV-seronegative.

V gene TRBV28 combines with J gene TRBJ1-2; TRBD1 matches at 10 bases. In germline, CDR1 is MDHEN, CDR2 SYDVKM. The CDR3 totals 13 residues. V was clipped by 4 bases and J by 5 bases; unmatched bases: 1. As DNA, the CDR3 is TGTGCCAGCAGTTGGGGACAGGGGTATGGCTACACCTTC. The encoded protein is CASSWGQGYGYTF.

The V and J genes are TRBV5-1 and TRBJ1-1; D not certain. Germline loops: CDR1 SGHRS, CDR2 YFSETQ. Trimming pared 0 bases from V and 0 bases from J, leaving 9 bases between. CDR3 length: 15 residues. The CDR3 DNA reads TGCGCCAGCAGCTTGGTAGGAGAGATGAACACTGAAGCTTTCTTT. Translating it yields CASSLVGEMNTEAFF.

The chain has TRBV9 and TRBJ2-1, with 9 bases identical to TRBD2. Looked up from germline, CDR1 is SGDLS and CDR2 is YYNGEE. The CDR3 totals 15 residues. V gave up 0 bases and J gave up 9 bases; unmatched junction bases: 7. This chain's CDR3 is CASSVVAGGEGEQFF. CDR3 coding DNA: TGTGCCAGCAGCGTAGTGGCGGGAGGGGAGGGTGAGCAGTTCTTC.

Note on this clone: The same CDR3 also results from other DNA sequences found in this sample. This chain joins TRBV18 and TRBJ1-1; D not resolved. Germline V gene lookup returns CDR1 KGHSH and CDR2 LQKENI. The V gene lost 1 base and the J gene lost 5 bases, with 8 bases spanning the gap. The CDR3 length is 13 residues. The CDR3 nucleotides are TGTGCCAGCTCACCACAGGGAGGGACTGAAGCTTTCTTT. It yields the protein CASSPQGGTEAFF.

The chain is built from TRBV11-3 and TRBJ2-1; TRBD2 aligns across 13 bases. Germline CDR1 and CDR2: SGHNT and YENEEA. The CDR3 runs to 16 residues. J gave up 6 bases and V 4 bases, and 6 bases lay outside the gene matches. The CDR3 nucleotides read TGTGCCAGCAGCTGGGGGACTAGCGGGGCCCTCAATGAGCAGTTCTTC. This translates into CASSWGTSGALNEQFF. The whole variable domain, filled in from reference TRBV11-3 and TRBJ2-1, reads EAGVVQSPRYKIIEKKQPVAFWCNPISGHNTLYWYLQNLGQGPELLIRYENEEAVDDSQLPKDRFSAERLKGVDSTLKIQPAELGDSAVYLCASSWGTSGALNEQFFGPGTRLTVL.

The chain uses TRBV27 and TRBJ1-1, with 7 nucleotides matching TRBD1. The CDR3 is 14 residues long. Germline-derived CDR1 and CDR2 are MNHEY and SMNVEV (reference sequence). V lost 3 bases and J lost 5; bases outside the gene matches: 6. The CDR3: CASSLRQGETEAFF. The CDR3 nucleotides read TGTGCCAGCAGTTTGAGGCAGGGGGAAACTGAAGCTTTCTTT.

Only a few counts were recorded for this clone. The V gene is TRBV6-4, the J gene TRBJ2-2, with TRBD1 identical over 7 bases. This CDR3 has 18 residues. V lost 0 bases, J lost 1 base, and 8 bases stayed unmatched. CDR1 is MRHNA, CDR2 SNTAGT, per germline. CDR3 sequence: CASSDSGTEEMNTGELFF. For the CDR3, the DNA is TGTGCCAGCAGTGACTCAGGGACAGAAGAGATGAACACCGGGGAGCTGTTTTTT.

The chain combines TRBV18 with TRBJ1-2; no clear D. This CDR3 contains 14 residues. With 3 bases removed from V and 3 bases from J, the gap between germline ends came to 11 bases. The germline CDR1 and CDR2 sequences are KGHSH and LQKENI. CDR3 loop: CASSPGAPDYGYTF. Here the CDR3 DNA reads TGTGCCAGCTCACCGGGAGCCCCGGACTATGGCTACACCTTC.

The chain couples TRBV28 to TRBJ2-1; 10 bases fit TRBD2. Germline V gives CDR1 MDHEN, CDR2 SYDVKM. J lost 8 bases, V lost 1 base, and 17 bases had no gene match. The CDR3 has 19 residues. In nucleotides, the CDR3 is TGTGCCAGCAGTTTATCATGGGGGGCTAGCGGGGGACTGGTTGATGAGCAGTTCTTC. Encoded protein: CASSLSWGASGGLVDEQFF.

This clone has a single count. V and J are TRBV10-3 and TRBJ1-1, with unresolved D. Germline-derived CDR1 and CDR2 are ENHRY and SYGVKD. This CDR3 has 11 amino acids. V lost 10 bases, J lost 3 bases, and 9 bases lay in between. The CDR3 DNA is TGTGCCACCCGGGAGGACACTGAAGCTTTCTTT. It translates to CATREDTEAFF.

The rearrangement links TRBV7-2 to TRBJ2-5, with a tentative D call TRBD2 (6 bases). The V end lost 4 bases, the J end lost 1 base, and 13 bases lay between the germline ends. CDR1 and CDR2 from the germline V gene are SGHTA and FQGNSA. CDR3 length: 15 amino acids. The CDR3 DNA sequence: TGTGCCAGCAGCTCAGCGCGCGGGGCCCAAGAGACCCAGTACTTC. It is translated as CASSSARGAQETQYF.